The 22 T cell receptor beta chains below come from one sample, sequenced in a study of shared clonotypes between healthy human individuals. This table comes from immunoSEQ multiplex PCR, and its TCRdb copy is limited to in-frame clones, with some not included. Here the sample spans 600,000 to 700,000 clones, 73% being singletons. Sample: memory CD4+ T cells sorted from blood. As for subset: CD45RA-negative fraction. These receptors were obtained from a woman in her thirties in good health.

This rearrangement joins TRBV20-1 to TRBJ2-3, with no clear D. CDR3 size: 11 residues. V lost 5 bases, J lost 8 bases, and 11 bases lay in between. In germline, CDR1 is DFQATT, CDR2 SNEGSKA (reference sequence). The CDR3 loop is CSAVSTPTQYF. The CDR3 DNA is TGCAGTGCTGTATCCACCCCTACGCAGTATTTT.

The chain carries TRBV5-6 and TRBJ2-7; no clear D. CDR3 length: 18 residues. Germline CDR1 reads SGHDT; CDR2 reads YYEEEE. Trimming removed 0 bases at V and 3 bases at J, with 22 bases between. CDR3 nucleotide sequence: TGTGCCAGCAGCTTGGAGGGTGCGTTCGGACGCCAGCTCTACGAGCAGTACTTC. Protein sequence: CASSLEGAFGRQLYEQYF.

The chain is built from TRBV7-8 and TRBJ1-3; D is unresolved. The CDR3 consists of 14 residues. V gave up 2 bases and J gave up 0 bases, with 5 bases separating them. Germline loops: CDR1 SGHVS, CDR2 FQNEAQ. This chain's CDR3 is CASSLPGSGNTIYF. The DNA of the CDR3 is TGTGCCAGCAGCTTACCAGGCTCTGGAAACACCATATATTTT.

The chain combines TRBV11-2 with TRBJ2-1; 7 nucleotides match TRBD1. Germline V gene data show CDR1 as SGHAT and CDR2 as FQNNGV. V was clipped by 0 bases and J by 6 bases; unmatched bases: 2. The CDR3 sequence is 14 residues long. The CDR3 is CASSLEGDSNEQFF. CDR3 nucleotides: TGTGCCAGCAGCTTAGAGGGGGACAGCAATGAGCAGTTCTTC.

This clone was observed a handful of times. This chain uses TRBV5-1 with TRBJ2-5; D is ambiguous. CDR1 and CDR2 from the germline V gene are SGHRS and YFSETQ. The germline V and J ends were trimmed by 4 bases and 2 bases, with 9 bases remaining between them. This CDR3 contains 13 residues. Here the CDR3 reads CASSVRIQETQYF. DNA for the CDR3: TGCGCCAGCAGCGTCCGGATACAAGAGACCCAGTACTTC.

The rearrangement uses TRBV4-1 and TRBJ2-1; 11 nucleotides agree with TRBD2. In germline, CDR1 is MGHRA, CDR2 YSYEKL. Trimming at V came to 5 bases and at J to 12 bases, leaving 12 bases not matched to a gene. This CDR3 contains 15 residues. The CDR3 region has the DNA TGCGCCAGCAGCGCTTCTAGCGGGGGGATGTGGGTGCAGTTCTTC. This sequence encodes CASSASSGGMWVQFF.

The chain couples TRBV28 to TRBJ2-7; 8 bases agree with TRBD1. The J segment lost 5 bases and the V segment lost 3 bases, leaving 3 bases of the junction unmatched. Germline V gene data show CDR1 as MDHEN and CDR2 as SYDVKM. CDR3 size: 13 residues. The CDR3 DNA sequence: TGTGCCAGCAGTTTGCCGGGACAGGACGAGCAGTACTTC. It translates to CASSLPGQDEQYF.

The rearrangement links TRBV19 to TRBJ2-1; 7 bases align to TRBD2. The CDR3 loop spans 14 amino acids. Per germline, CDR1 LNHDA and CDR2 SQIVND (reference sequence). CDR3 loop: CASGGGYNHNEQFF. For the CDR3, the DNA is TGTGCGTCGGGGGGTGGGTATAACCACAATGAGCAGTTCTTC.

The chain has TRBV10-3 and TRBJ1-1; TRBD1 matches at 9 bases. This CDR3 comprises 18 residues. V lost 5 bases to trimming and J lost 1 base; unmatched junction nucleotides: 14. CDR1 and CDR2 (germline): ENHRY, SYGVKD. The CDR3 protein is CAISPPGTGLRQNTEAFF. In DNA, the CDR3 is TGTGCCATCAGTCCCCCCGGGACAGGGTTGCGACAGAACACTGAAGCTTTCTTT.

The rearrangement uses TRBV5-1 and TRBJ1-3, with D unclear. Trimming shortened V by 0 bases and J by 1 base, and 11 bases separated the two germline ends. Per germline, CDR1 SGHRS and CDR2 YFSETQ. This CDR3 has 16 residues. Here the CDR3 DNA reads TGCGCCAGCAGCTTGGGTCCCAAAACTTCTGGAAACACCATATATTTT. It codes for CASSLGPKTSGNTIYF.

The chain employs TRBV4-1 and TRBJ2-7; no firm D call. CDR3 size: 14 residues. The V gene's germline CDR1 is MGHRA and CDR2 YSYEKL. V lost 1 base to trimming and J lost 3 bases, with 10 bases between them. The CDR3 sequence: CASSQGFLGYEQYF. Here the CDR3 DNA reads TGCGCCAGCAGCCAAGGTTTCCTAGGCTACGAGCAGTACTTC.

The rearrangement uses TRBV6-5 and TRBJ2-7; maybe TRBD1 (5 bases). V lost 2 bases, J lost 7 bases, and 18 bases lay in between. Germline values: CDR1 MNHEY, CDR2 SVGAGI. CDR3 length: 15 residues. The CDR3 here is CASSYQSRVLGEQYF. CDR3 bases: TGTGCCAGCAGTTACCAGTCCAGGGTCTTGGGGGAGCAGTACTTC.

The gene calls are TRBV2 and TRBJ2-6; a weak D match, TRBD1 (6 bases). The CDR3 is made up of 15 amino acids. Germline V gene data show CDR1 as SNHLY and CDR2 as FYNNEI. Trimming cost V 4 bases and J 1 base, with 8 bases left between them. Written as DNA, the CDR3 is TGTGCCAGCAGTGGGGGACAATCTGGGGCCAACGTCCTGACTTTC. It yields the protein CASSGGQSGANVLTF.

The rearrangement joins TRBV6-5 to TRBJ2-1; TRBD2 is a possible D gene (5 bases). The CDR3 totals 13 residues. Germline V gene lookup returns CDR1 MNHEY and CDR2 SVGAGI. The V and J ends lost 6 bases and 4 bases respectively, with 10 bases between them. CDR3 coding DNA: TGTGCCAGCAGACTCGGGGAGTACAATGAGCAGTTCTTC. Protein product: CASRLGEYNEQFF.

The chain links TRBV7-7 to TRBJ2-2; TRBD1 or TRBD2 may be the D gene (5 bases each). From germline, CDR1 is SSHAT and CDR2 FNYEAQ (reference sequence). The CDR3 is made up of 14 amino acids. V was shortened by 5 bases and J by 4 bases, with 11 bases between the two germline ends. The CDR3: CASSIGTVTGELFF. The CDR3, as DNA: TGTGCCAGCAGCATCGGGACGGTCACCGGGGAGCTGTTTTTT.

This clone has a single count. The chain carries TRBV11-2 and TRBJ1-1, with D possibly TRBD1 on 5 matching bases. The CDR3 spans 14 residues. V lost 3 bases and J lost 4, with 12 bases in between. Germline CDR1 reads SGHAT; CDR2 reads FQNNGV. The CDR3 region is CASSFEGKGTEAFF. CDR3 sequence (DNA): TGTGCCAGCAGCTTCGAGGGGAAGGGCACTGAAGCTTTCTTT.

The CDR3 nucleotides read TGTGCCAGTAGTACATACAGGGGGACGGCTCAAGAGACCCAGTACTTC. Encoded protein: CASSTYRGTAQETQYF. The chain uses TRBV19 and TRBJ2-5, with TRBD1 matching 8 bases. Trimming cost V 4 bases and J 2 bases; bases outside gene matches: 9. CDR3 length equals 16 residues. From germline, CDR1 is LNHDA and CDR2 SQIVND (reference sequence).

The chain employs TRBV4-2 and TRBJ2-3, with 9 bases identical to TRBD2. CDR3 length equals 17 residues. V lost 3 bases and J lost 0; bases outside the gene matches: 7. CDR1 and CDR2 (germline): LGHNA, YNFKEQ. The CDR3 nucleotides read TGTGCCAGCAGCCAGGTCTCTAGCGGGATTAGCACAGATACGCAGTATTTT. It codes for CASSQVSSGISTDTQYF.

This rearrangement joins TRBV6-5 to TRBJ1-6; 8 bases match TRBD1. V lost 4 bases, J lost 8 bases, and 4 bases stayed unmatched. Looked up from germline, CDR1 is MNHEY and CDR2 is SVGAGI. This CDR3 comprises 14 residues. The CDR3 spells CASSSGQDYSPLHF. CDR3 sequence (DNA): TGTGCCAGCAGTTCGGGACAGGACTATTCACCCCTCCACTTT.

This clone was counted between two and nine times. V is TRBV6-5 and J is TRBJ2-2; D unresolved. Germline V gives CDR1 MNHEY, CDR2 SVGAGI. The CDR3 is 13 residues long. Trimming removed 0 bases at V and 10 bases at J, with 9 bases between. In DNA, the CDR3 is TGTGCCAGCAGTTACTCTGAGGTTACGGAGCTGTTTTTT. It translates to CASSYSEVTELFF.

This chain links TRBV19 with TRBJ2-7; 9 nucleotides match TRBD1. Germline CDR1 reads LNHDA; CDR2 reads SQIVND (reference sequence). V lost 4 bases, J lost 6 bases, and 4 bases stayed unmatched. The CDR3 contains 13 residues. CDR3 residues: CASSTQTGGEQYF. CDR3 nucleotides: TGTGCCAGTAGTACTCAGACAGGGGGCGAGCAGTACTTC.

V is TRBV19 and J is TRBJ2-4; TRBD1 aligns across 11 bases. There are 14 residues in the CDR3. The germline V gene has CDR1 LNHDA and CDR2 SQIVND (reference sequence). The J segment lost 7 bases and the V segment lost 6 bases, leaving 5 bases of the junction unmatched. The chain's CDR3 is CASRFGTGGNIQYF. CDR3 sequence (DNA): TGTGCCAGTAGGTTCGGGACAGGGGGGAACATTCAGTACTTC. The full variable domain, completed using reference TRBV19 and TRBJ2-4, is DGGITQSPKYLFRKEGQNVTLSCEQNLNHDAMYWYRQDPGQGLRLIYYSQIVNDFQKGDIAEGYSVSREKKESFPLTVTSAQKNPTAFYLCASRFGTGGNIQYFGAGTRLSVL.